This TCR beta chain was captured by sequencing in a study of CXCR3-negative and CXCR3-positive naive CD8 T cells. CDR3 length equals 15 residues. Per the germline V gene, CDR1 is LNHDA and CDR2 is SQIVND (reference sequence). 5' RACE with UMI labels generated the TRB cDNA libraries. TCRdb re-called the 5' RACE reads and catalogs CDR3 proteins one per entry, DNA excluded. The specimen's table records around 81,000 distinct CDR3 sequences. The clonotype originates from a human donor in good health. Some clones in this sample may be carry-over from other donors' samples. V is TRBV19 and J is TRBJ1-2; lacking DNA, the TRBD1 call made by TCRdb goes unchecked. Sequenced input: naive CXCR3- CD8+ T cells from blood. Documented subset: CD45RO-CCR7+CD27+CD95- naive CD8+ T cells lacking CXCR3 (TNR3-). This chain's CDR3 is CASSYRRGDSYGYTF.